This T cell receptor beta chain was obtained from a study of T cell repertoires in cytomegalovirus infection. The wider study: Recently identified HLA-C-restricted and well-studied HLA-B-restricted CMV epitopes were used. Based on public TCR beta signatures, there were indications of CMV infection and of a matching HLA type. Regarding the study as a whole: It was HLA-C-restricted CMV-specific TCR beta clonotypes that dominated the response ex vivo. Totalled public TCR beta family frequency picked out people who carried CMV plus the relevant HLA.

For this clonotype: Its antigen is unidentified.

The CDR3 loop spans 14 amino acids. The germline V gene encodes CDR1 SEHNR and CDR2 FQNEAQ (reference sequence). Trimming took 3 bases from V and 3 from J, leaving 12 bases between them. TCRdb re-called the reads through MiXCR, storing one row per CDR3 protein. The sample lists 55,000 to 85,000 distinct CDR3 sequences; 20% were seen once. The sample here was CD8+ T cells from cultured PBMCs, taken from culture after CMV antigen stimulation. This chain joins TRBV7-9 and TRBJ2-7, with D perhaps matching TRBD1 (6 bases). This clonotype originated in a human donor in good health (CMV status not recorded). Some clones in this sample may be carry-over from other donors' samples. CDR3 sequence reads: CASSFRGTVYEQYF. CDR3 nucleotides: TGTGCCAGCAGCTTTAGGGGGACGGTCTACGAGCAGTACTTC. Full variable domain (outside the CDR3, taken from reference TRBV7-9 and TRBJ2-7): DTGVSQNPRHKITKRGQNVTFRCDPISEHNRLYWYRQTLGQGPEFLTYFQNEAQLEKSRLLSDRFSAERPKGSFSTLEIQRTEQGDSAMYLCASSFRGTVYEQYFGPGTRLTVT.